This TCR beta chain was captured by sequencing in a study of blood T cell repertoires in COVID-19. The overall study: Researchers got acute and convalescent COVID-19 samples from the United States, Italy and Spain. From T cells, B-cell-depleted T cells, or PBMCs came the material, which was cDNA or gDNA.

This CDR3 has 15 residues. CDR1 and CDR2 (germline): MGHRA, YSYEKL. V was pared by 6 bases and J by 9 bases, with 15 bases of the junction left unmatched. In the original workflow: For nucleated cells, counts were estimated from reference gene primer amplification. Libraries were prepared by immunoSEQ multiplex PCR; TCRdb keeps only in-frame clonotypes and omits some of them. V and J calls and clone size are as listed in that table; D and trimming were resolved from the DNA. This table has more than 45,000 clones, 70% to 90% appearing once. The receptor was derived from a woman aged 55-75 years with acute or convalescent COVID-19. The sequenced sample consisted of peripheral blood. V and J are TRBV4-1 and TRBJ2-7, with 9 bases aligning to TRBD1. The CDR3 nucleotides are TGCGCCAGCAGGCGAGAAAAGGACAGGGGCAGAGGGCAGTACTTC. It encodes CASRREKDRGRGQYF.